These 21 T cell receptor beta chains share one sample of origin, sequenced in a study of T cell responses to AZD1222 COVID-19 vaccine. TCRdb's copy holds only in-frame clones and misses some; the assay was immunoSEQ multiplex PCR. The sample carries 55,000 to 65,000 clones, approximately 80% recorded once. The starting material was peripheral blood, obtained 28 days after the second AZD1222 dose. These receptors came from an adult who received the AZD1222 COVID-19 vaccine.

This chain connects TRBV7-9 to TRBJ1-1; D not certain. CDR1 SEHNR and CDR2 FQNEAQ come from the germline V gene (reference sequence). V lost 5 bases and J lost 4, with 14 bases in between. The CDR3 consists of 14 residues. In DNA, the CDR3 is TGTGCCAGCAGCCCCCCAGGATGGAGCACTGAAGCTTTCTTT. It is translated as CASSPPGWSTEAFF.

V and J are TRBV9 and TRBJ2-3; 9 bases line up with TRBD2. The junction had 7 bases not matched to a gene; V was cut back by 0 bases and J by 8 bases. The CDR3 runs to 15 residues. CDR1 is SGDLS and CDR2 is YYNGEE in the germline V gene. CDR3 in amino acids: CASSVGILAGSTQYF. For the CDR3, the DNA is TGTGCCAGCAGCGTAGGTATACTAGCGGGTAGTACGCAGTATTTT.

The rearrangement joins TRBV10-3 to TRBJ1-3, with D hard to call. Trimming shortened V by 3 bases and J by 4 bases, and 10 bases separated the two germline ends. Germline V lookup: CDR1 ENHRY, CDR2 SYGVKD. The CDR3 has 14 residues. The CDR3 reads CAISDETSGNTIYF. In DNA form, the CDR3 reads TGTGCCATCAGTGATGAAACGTCGGGAAACACCATATATTTT.

The chain carries TRBV9 and TRBJ1-3, with a tentative D call TRBD1 (5 bases). The germline V gene has CDR1 SGDLS and CDR2 YYNGEE. Trimming left V 4 bases short and J 0 bases short, with 11 bases between. This CDR3 region has 15 residues. This chain's CDR3 is CASSPYGGSGNTIYF. The CDR3 DNA follows: TGTGCCAGCAGCCCCTATGGGGGCTCTGGAAACACCATATATTTT.

The chain uses TRBV6-1 and TRBJ2-1; TRBD2 matches at 13 bases. V shed 2 bases, J shed 9 bases, and the junction held 7 bases outside the gene matches. Germline CDR1 is MNHNS and CDR2 is SASEGT. The length of the CDR3 is 16 residues. CDR3 amino acids: CASSERTSGGAGEQFF. The CDR3, as DNA: TGTGCCAGCAGTGAACGAACTAGCGGGGGGGCTGGTGAGCAGTTCTTC.

This chain joins TRBV15 and TRBJ2-1, with D tentatively TRBD1 or TRBD2 (5 bases each). There are 15 residues in the CDR3. Trimming took 0 bases from V and 9 from J, leaving 15 bases between them. Germline V gene sequence: CDR1 LNHNV, CDR2 YYDKDF (reference sequence). CDR3 nucleotides: TGTGCCACCAGCAGAGATTCCGGGGCAACGGGTGAGCAGTTCTTC. Amino acid sequence: CATSRDSGATGEQFF.

The genes are TRBV6-1 and TRBJ2-5; D is unresolved. Germline CDR1 is MNHNS and CDR2 is SASEGT. V was pared by 0 bases and J by 5 bases, with 4 bases between. The CDR3 length is 12 residues. The CDR3 sequence is CASSEAGETQYF. CDR3 sequence (DNA): TGTGCCAGCAGTGAAGCTGGTGAGACCCAGTACTTC.

A remark on this clone: This same CDR3 is encoded by further DNA sequences in the sample. Here the CDR3 DNA reads TGTGCCACCAGCAGAGATCGGGACGGGGCCAACGTCCTGACTTTC. Encoded protein: CATSRDRDGANVLTF. The rearrangement links TRBV15 to TRBJ2-6, with D perhaps TRBD1 or TRBD2 (5 bases each). The V and J ends lost 0 bases and 4 bases respectively, with 7 bases between them. Per the germline V gene, CDR1 is LNHNV and CDR2 is YYDKDF (reference sequence). The CDR3 covers 15 residues.

This clone has more than one count but fewer than ten. The V call is TRBV14, the J call TRBJ1-2; no clear D. Germline values: CDR1 SGHDN, CDR2 FVKESK. Trimming shortened V by 3 bases and J by 4 bases, and 9 bases separated the two germline ends. This CDR3 contains 13 residues. The CDR3 DNA reads as TGTGCCAGCAGCCACGACACCTCCTATGGCTACACCTTC. This codes for CASSHDTSYGYTF.

This chain links TRBV21-1 with TRBJ2-1; the D call of TRBD2 is as the table states it, not checked on the DNA. TRBV21-1 is a listed pseudogene. The CDR3 consists of 17 residues. The CDR3 bases are TGTGCCAGCAGCAAACGTCTCGAGCGGGAGACCCCCAATGAGCAGTTCTTC. Translating gives CASSKRLERETPNEQFF.

This clone was counted only a few times. The V call is TRBV11-2, the J call TRBJ1-1; D is unclear. The CDR3 runs 13 residues. V was trimmed by 2 bases and J by 0 bases, leaving 4 bases between them. The germline CDR1 and CDR2 sequences are SGHAT and FQNNGV. The CDR3 reads CASSLTVNTEAFF. In DNA, the CDR3 is TGTGCCAGCAGCTTAACAGTGAACACTGAAGCTTTCTTT. The variable domain in full, completed from reference TRBV11-2 and TRBJ1-1, reads EAGVAQSPRYKIIEKRQSVAFWCNPISGHATLYWYQQILGQGPKLLIQFQNNGVVDDSQLPKDRFSAERLKGVDSTLKIQPAKLEDSAVYLCASSLTVNTEAFFGQGTRLTVV.

This chain joins TRBV5-1 and TRBJ2-1; maybe TRBD1 (6 bases). Germline CDR1 SGHRS, CDR2 YFSETQ. CDR3 size: 16 residues. V lost 5 bases, J lost 3 bases, and 18 bases lay in between. CDR3 bases: TGCGCCAGCAGGTACAGGGTTCAGCCAGACTACAATGAGCAGTTCTTC. This gives the protein CASRYRVQPDYNEQFF.

The chain carries TRBV18 and TRBJ1-6; TRBD1 aligns across 10 bases. V lost 4 bases, J lost 6 bases, and 6 bases stayed unmatched. There are 16 residues in the CDR3. CDR1 KGHSH and CDR2 LQKENI come from the germline V gene. Here the CDR3 reads CASSLNRDRGNSPLHF. CDR3 nucleotides: TGTGCCAGCTCACTCAACCGGGACAGGGGTAATTCACCCCTCCACTTT.

The chain uses TRBV5-1 and TRBJ1-2; a weak D match, TRBD1 (5 bases). CDR1 is SGHRS, CDR2 YFSETQ, per germline. The CDR3 totals 15 residues. Deletions cut 0 bases from V and 0 bases from J, with 9 bases between. CDR3 amino acids: CASSLDGRANYGYTF. Written as DNA, the CDR3 is TGCGCCAGCAGCTTGGACGGCAGGGCTAACTATGGCTACACCTTC.

V is TRBV6-6 and J is TRBJ1-2, with D tentatively TRBD1 (5 bases). CDR3 length: 13 residues. Germline V gives CDR1 MNHNY, CDR2 SVGAGI (reference sequence). V lost 2 bases and J 6 bases, leaving 10 bases between the germline ends. The CDR3 spells CASSYVSGNGYTF. CDR3 DNA: TGTGCCAGCAGTTACGTGTCAGGGAATGGCTACACCTTC.

The V and J genes are TRBV5-6 and TRBJ1-1, with a tentative D call TRBD1 (5 bases). Germline V lookup: CDR1 SGHDT, CDR2 YYEEEE. The ends were cut back, 4 bases at V and 0 bases at J, with 7 bases in the middle. This CDR3 comprises 13 residues. The CDR3 DNA reads TGTGCCAGCAGCCAGACAGTGAACACTGAAGCTTTCTTT. Encoded protein: CASSQTVNTEAFF.

The chain combines TRBV24-1 with TRBJ2-1; TRBD2 aligns across 12 bases. CDR1 is KGHDR and CDR2 is SFDVKD in the germline V gene. The V gene end was trimmed by 3 bases and the J gene end by 8 bases; junction bases not matched to a gene: 7. CDR3 size: 16 residues. The DNA of the CDR3 is TGTGCCACCAGTGATCCCCTAGCGGGGGGGCCGGATGAGCAGTTCTTC. Encoded protein: CATSDPLAGGPDEQFF.

The rearrangement joins TRBV5-1 to TRBJ1-1, with D perhaps TRBD1 (6 bases). Germline V gene data show CDR1 as SGHRS and CDR2 as YFSETQ. Trimming shortened V by 4 bases and J by 3 bases, and 19 bases separated the two germline ends. The length of the CDR3 is 16 residues. DNA of the CDR3: TGCGCCAGCAGCGACCTACCAGGGGCAGTGGACACTGAAGCTTTCTTT. Translation: CASSDLPGAVDTEAFF.

The V call is TRBV18, the J call TRBJ2-2; D not resolved. The V gene lost 2 bases and the J gene lost 3 bases, with 10 bases spanning the gap. Looked up from germline, CDR1 is KGHSH and CDR2 is LQKENI. The CDR3 extends over 15 amino acids. The CDR3 nucleotides read TGTGCCAGCTCACCAAACGGCCTGGACACCGGGGAGCTGTTTTTT. Translated: CASSPNGLDTGELFF.

The chain links TRBV5-1 to TRBJ1-2, with 9 bases identical to TRBD1. CDR1 and CDR2 from the germline V gene are SGHRS and YFSETQ. V lost 0 bases, J lost 2 bases, and 2 bases stayed unmatched. The CDR3 consists of 15 residues. CDR3 loop: CASSLADRGNYGYTF. The CDR3 DNA follows: TGCGCCAGCAGCTTGGCCGACAGGGGGAACTATGGCTACACCTTC.

The V and J genes are TRBV6-5 and TRBJ1-4, with D possibly being TRBD1 (5 bases). CDR3 size: 14 residues. Germline assignment: CDR1 MNHEY and CDR2 SVGAGI. V was pared by 6 bases and J by 5 bases, with 13 bases between. The CDR3 protein is CASRRRDGNEKLFF. As DNA, the CDR3 is TGTGCCAGCAGGCGCCGGGACGGGAATGAAAAACTGTTTTTT.